The 25 T cell receptor beta chains below come from one sample, sequenced in a study of shared clonotypes between healthy human individuals. The naive CD8 population came from CD45RO-negative cells selected for CCR7, without terminally differentiated effector memory CD45RA+ cells. The method was immunoSEQ multiplex PCR; TCRdb's version includes in-frame clones alone and lacks a portion of them. The table lists roughly 2,000,000 clones, just over 90% of them singletons. Sequencing was done on a sample of naive CD8+ T cells from PBMCs. The receptor source for this set is a man younger than 35 in good health. Some clones in this sample may be carry-over from other donors' samples.

The chain combines TRBV28 with TRBJ2-7; 9 positions agree with TRBD2. This CDR3 has 15 amino acids. The V segment lost 5 bases and the J segment 3 bases; nucleotides outside the gene matches: 8. CDR1 and CDR2 (germline): MDHEN, SYDVKM. CDR3 residues: CASSPGLAMGYEQYF. Here the CDR3 DNA reads TGTGCCAGCAGTCCGGGACTAGCTATGGGCTACGAGCAGTACTTC.

The chain is built from TRBV19 and TRBJ1-2; 10 bases align to TRBD1. The CDR3 loop spans 16 amino acids. V dropped 5 bases and J dropped 4; count of bases not matched to a gene: 10. Germline values: CDR1 LNHDA, CDR2 SQIVND (reference sequence). The CDR3 DNA follows: TGTGCCAGTAGTTCCCAAAGGACAGGGGGGGCCTATGGCTACACCTTC. Translation: CASSSQRTGGAYGYTF.

The J gene is TRBJ2-2, the V gene TRBV16; TRBD1 is a possible D gene (5 bases). Germline V CDR1 and CDR2: KGHSY, FQNENV. V lost 4 bases and J lost 0, with 12 bases in between. The CDR3 sequence is 16 residues long. The CDR3 protein is CASSPTRQTNTGELFF. The CDR3 nucleotides are TGTGCCAGCAGCCCCACCAGACAGACGAACACCGGGGAGCTGTTTTTT.

The chain uses TRBV4-3 and TRBJ2-1, with D maybe TRBD2 (5 bases). Trimming left V 0 bases short and J 6 bases short, with 21 bases between. The length of the CDR3 is 18 residues. Germline assignment: CDR1 LGHNA and CDR2 YSLEER. CDR3 nucleotide sequence: TGCGCCAGCAGCCAAGAGAGAGCGGAGCGAGCCCTAAGCAATGAGCAGTTCTTC. Amino acid sequence: CASSQERAERALSNEQFF.

This chain joins TRBV7-6 and TRBJ1-5; D is possibly TRBD1 (5 bases). The V gene's germline CDR1 is SGHVS and CDR2 FNYEAQ. The CDR3 has 12 residues. Trimming took off 5 bases at V and 11 bases at J, with 13 bases between the two ends. CDR3: CASSVLGGAQHF. In DNA, the CDR3 is TGTGCCAGCAGCGTCCTCGGGGGGGCCCAGCATTTT.

This clone was counted once. Other nucleotide sequences in the sample specify the same CDR3. The chain recombines TRBV15 with TRBJ2-7; 7 bases map to TRBD2. V trimming: 0 bases; J trimming: 1 base; junction bases outside the gene matches: 3. Germline V gene sequence: CDR1 LNHNV, CDR2 YYDKDF (reference sequence). This CDR3 has 15 residues. The CDR3 DNA reads TGTGCCACCAGCAGAGATCGGGGAGGGTCCTACGAGCAGTACTTC. This encodes CATSRDRGGSYEQYF.

J is TRBJ2-5 and V is TRBV13; D remains unclear. This CDR3 has 16 residues. Germline assignment: CDR1 PRHDT and CDR2 FYEKMQ (reference sequence). The V end lost 0 bases, the J end lost 7 bases, and 18 bases lay between the germline ends. The CDR3 DNA reads TGTGCCAGCAGCTTAGGCTACGTAGGAGTCTCAGGGACCCAGTACTTC. This encodes CASSLGYVGVSGTQYF.

Here the CDR3 DNA reads TGCAGCGTTGAGGGACTAGCGGGAGAGGTCATTCAGTACTTC. Protein product: CSVEGLAGEVIQYF. This chain connects TRBV29-1 to TRBJ2-4; 14 nucleotides agree with TRBD2. V lost 3 bases and J lost 9; bases outside the gene matches: 4. Germline-derived CDR1 and CDR2 are SQVTM and ANQGSEA. The length of the CDR3 is 14 residues. Based on the CDR3 plus reference TRBV29-1 and TRBJ2-4, the full variable domain is SAVISQKPSRDICQRGTSLTIQCQVDSQVTMMFWYRQQPGQSLTLIATANQGSEATYESGFVIDKFPISRPNLTFSTLTVSNMSPEDSSIYLCSVEGLAGEVIQYFGAGTRLSVL.

This clone occurred once. This sequence joins TRBV18 and TRBJ2-7, with D perhaps given as TRBD1 or TRBD2 (5 bases each). The CDR3 loop spans 14 amino acids. The V and J ends lost 4 bases and 6 bases respectively, with 16 bases between them. The germline V gene has CDR1 KGHSH and CDR2 LQKENI. CDR3 residues: CASSLTGLGSEQYF. The CDR3, as DNA: TGTGCCAGCTCACTTACGGGGCTTGGGTCCGAGCAGTACTTC.

This rearrangement joins TRBV6-5 to TRBJ2-2; no firm D call. The CDR3 is made up of 13 amino acids. Deletions cut 4 bases from V and 5 bases from J, with 8 bases between. Looked up from germline, CDR1 is MNHEY and CDR2 is SVGAGI. The CDR3, as DNA: TGTGCCAGCAGTTGGCCGAGTACCGGGGAGCTGTTTTTT. It codes for CASSWPSTGELFF.

A few counts support this clone. The V and J genes are TRBV28 and TRBJ1-5, with D perhaps matching TRBD1 (5 bases). The V gene lost 5 bases and the J gene lost 8 bases, with 16 bases spanning the gap. This CDR3 is built from 14 residues. Germline lookup yields CDR1 MDHEN and CDR2 SYDVKM. The CDR3 DNA reads TGTGCCAGCAGTATCAGGGTTCCTAGCAAGCCCCAGCATTTT. Protein: CASSIRVPSKPQHF. The whole variable domain, filled in from reference TRBV28 and TRBJ1-5, reads DVKVTQSSRYLVKRTGEKVFLECVQDMDHENMFWYRQDPGLGLRLIYFSYDVKMKEKGDIPEGYSVSREKKERFSLILESASTNQTSMYLCASSIRVPSKPQHFGDGTRLSIL.

The V call is TRBV28, the J call TRBJ2-2, with unresolved D. There are 14 residues in the CDR3. The V end lost 10 bases, the J end lost 1 base, and 13 bases lay between the germline ends. Germline V gives CDR1 MDHEN, CDR2 SYDVKM. The CDR3 DNA reads as TGTGCCACCCGGCGAACGGGGAACACCGGGGAGCTGTTTTTT. Its protein is CATRRTGNTGELFF. Full variable domain (rest looked up from reference TRBV28 and TRBJ2-2): DVKVTQSSRYLVKRTGEKVFLECVQDMDHENMFWYRQDPGLGLRLIYFSYDVKMKEKGDIPEGYSVSREKKERFSLILESASTNQTSMYLCATRRTGNTGELFFGEGSRLTVL.

Details on this clone: The same CDR3 can be traced to other DNA sequences in this sample. The chain joins TRBV2 to TRBJ2-7; D could derive from TRBD1 or TRBD2 (5 bases each). This CDR3 has 12 amino acids. V was clipped by 5 bases and J by 4 bases, with 9 bases between them. In germline, CDR1 is SNHLY, CDR2 FYNNEI. CDR3 DNA sequence: TGTGCCAGCAGTCCCGGGGCGTACGAGCAGTACTTC. Residues: CASSPGAYEQYF.

DNA of the CDR3: TGTGCCAGCAGCTCTCTACAGGGACTAAATTCACCCCTCCACTTT. Translation gives CASSSLQGLNSPLHF. The chain carries TRBV7-9 and TRBJ1-6, with TRBD1 as a possible D gene (6 bases). CDR3 length: 15 residues. The germline V gene encodes CDR1 SEHNR and CDR2 FQNEAQ (reference sequence). Trimming stripped 4 bases from V and 7 bases from J, with 14 bases between.

The rearrangement links TRBV6-5 to TRBJ2-7; the match to TRBD2 covers 8 bases. There are 14 residues in the CDR3. The germline CDR1 and CDR2 sequences are MNHEY and SVGAGI. Trimming took 5 bases from V and 6 from J; bases not matched to a gene: 9. CDR3 amino acids: CASSGALAGLEQYF. CDR3 coding DNA: TGTGCCAGCAGTGGCGCCTTAGCGGGGCTCGAGCAGTACTTC.

The V call is TRBV4-1, the J call TRBJ2-1; no definite D call. Germline V gene lookup returns CDR1 MGHRA and CDR2 YSYEKL. Trimming removed 0 bases from V and 10 bases from J, with 13 bases in between. The CDR3 sequence is 14 residues long. CDR3 DNA sequence: TGCGCCAGCAGCCAAGATGGGCTGGCGGAGGAGCAGTTCTTC. Protein product: CASSQDGLAEEQFF.

This chain connects TRBV7-9 to TRBJ2-3; D could derive from TRBD1 or TRBD2 (5 bases each). The CDR3 is 16 residues long. The V gene lost 3 bases and the J gene lost 3 bases, with 16 bases spanning the gap. Germline-derived CDR1 and CDR2 are SEHNR and FQNEAQ (reference sequence). The CDR3 reads CASSLNSGPLTDTQYF. The CDR3 bases are TGTGCCAGCAGCTTGAATTCGGGACCCCTGACAGATACGCAGTATTTT. The complete variable domain, with remaining parts taken from reference TRBV7-9 and TRBJ2-3, reads DTGVSQNPRHKITKRGQNVTFRCDPISEHNRLYWYRQTLGQGPEFLTYFQNEAQLEKSRLLSDRFSAERPKGSFSTLEIQRTEQGDSAMYLCASSLNSGPLTDTQYFGPGTRLTVL.

This chain links TRBV28 with TRBJ2-7; 10 bases are a match to TRBD1. The J segment lost 4 bases and the V segment lost 10 bases, leaving 10 bases of the junction unmatched. The CDR3 extends over 14 amino acids. Germline CDR1 MDHEN, CDR2 SYDVKM. The DNA of the CDR3 is TGTGCCACCCTGATGACAGGGGGCGGTTACGAGCAGTACTTC. This codes for CATLMTGGGYEQYF.

A remark on this clone: Different DNA sequences within this sample yield the same CDR3. The chain has TRBV9 and TRBJ2-7; TRBD2 might be the D (5 bases). The germline V and J ends were trimmed by 0 bases and 0 bases, with 10 bases remaining between them. CDR1 SGDLS and CDR2 YYNGEE come from the germline V gene. The CDR3 has 15 residues. CDR3 sequence: CASSVGGADSYEQYF. CDR3 nucleotides: TGTGCCAGCAGCGTAGGTGGAGCGGACTCCTACGAGCAGTACTTC. Full variable domain (outside the CDR3, taken from reference TRBV9 and TRBJ2-7): DSGVTQTPKHLITATGQRVTLRCSPRSGDLSVYWYQQSLDQGLQFLIQYYNGEERAKGNILERFSAQQFPDLHSELNLSSLELGDSALYFCASSVGGADSYEQYFGPGTRLTVT.

The V call is TRBV9, the J call TRBJ2-7; 9 bases are shared with TRBD1. With 3 bases clipped from V and 9 bases from J, the junction kept 16 bases outside the gene matches. CDR1 and CDR2 (germline): SGDLS, YYNGEE. This CDR3 comprises 16 residues. This CDR3 reads CASSEATGTGYAGQYF. For the CDR3, the DNA is TGTGCCAGCAGCGAGGCAACCGGGACAGGGTACGCCGGGCAGTACTTC.

The chain has TRBV4-1 and TRBJ1-3; D is perhaps TRBD1 (5 bases). V was trimmed by 2 bases and J by 1 base, leaving 6 bases between them. This CDR3 region has 14 residues. Germline CDR1 reads MGHRA; CDR2 reads YSYEKL. The CDR3 sequence is CASSQPGSGNTIYF. CDR3 nucleotides: TGCGCCAGCAGCCAACCAGGGTCTGGAAACACCATATATTTT.

This chain links TRBV27 with TRBJ1-1; D is ambiguous. The CDR3 runs to 15 residues. V lost 4 bases to trimming and J lost 1 base, with 13 bases between them. Germline V gene lookup returns CDR1 MNHEY and CDR2 SMNVEV (reference sequence). CDR3 DNA sequence: TGTGCCAGCAGTTCCCGGTGGGCTGCGAACACTGAAGCTTTCTTT. This sequence encodes CASSSRWAANTEAFF.

The J gene is TRBJ2-7, the V gene TRBV27; 8 nucleotides match TRBD1. There are 15 residues in the CDR3. Germline values: CDR1 MNHEY, CDR2 SMNVEV (reference sequence). Losses at the gene ends were 7 bases for V and 3 bases for J; bases not matched to a gene: 11. CDR3 protein: CASTVRGQDHYEQYF. CDR3 nucleotides: TGTGCCAGCACCGTGCGGGGACAGGATCACTACGAGCAGTACTTC.

This rearrangement joins TRBV28 to TRBJ2-5; possible D gene TRBD2, 5 bases. Trimming took 8 bases from V and 0 from J, leaving 13 bases between them. CDR1 MDHEN and CDR2 SYDVKM come from the germline V gene. CDR3 length: 14 amino acids. In nucleotides, the CDR3 is TGTGCCAGCCGAACTGGAGGCCACCAAGAGACCCAGTACTTC. Protein sequence: CASRTGGHQETQYF.

A remark on this clone: Relative to the germline gene, one junction end is altered; a read error may explain this. The rearrangement uses TRBV28 and TRBJ2-5; 9 nucleotides agree with TRBD1. The CDR3 is 14 residues long. The germline CDR1 and CDR2 sequences are MDHEN and SYDVKM. In DNA, the CDR3 is TGTGCCAGCAGTCCACTGCCCTCGGGACAGGGTTCGGACTTC. This sequence encodes CASSPLPSGQGSDF.